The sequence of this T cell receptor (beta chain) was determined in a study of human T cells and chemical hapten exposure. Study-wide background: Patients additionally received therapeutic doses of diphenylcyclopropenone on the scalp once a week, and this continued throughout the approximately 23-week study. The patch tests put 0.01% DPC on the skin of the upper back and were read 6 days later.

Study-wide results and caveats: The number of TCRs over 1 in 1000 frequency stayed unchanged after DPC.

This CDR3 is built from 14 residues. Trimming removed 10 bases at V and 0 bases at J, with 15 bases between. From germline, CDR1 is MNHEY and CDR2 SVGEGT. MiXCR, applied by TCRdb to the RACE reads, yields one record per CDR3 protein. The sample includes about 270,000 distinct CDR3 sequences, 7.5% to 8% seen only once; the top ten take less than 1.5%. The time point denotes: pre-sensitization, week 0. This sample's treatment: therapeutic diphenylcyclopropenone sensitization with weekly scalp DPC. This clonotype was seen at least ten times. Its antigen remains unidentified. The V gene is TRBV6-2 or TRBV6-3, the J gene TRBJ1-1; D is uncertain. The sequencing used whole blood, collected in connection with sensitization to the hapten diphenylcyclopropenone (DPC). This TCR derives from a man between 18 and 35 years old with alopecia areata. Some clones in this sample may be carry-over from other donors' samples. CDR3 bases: TGTGCCACCCAGCGGGCAACCATGAACACTGAAGCTTTCTTT. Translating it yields CATQRATMNTEAFF.